What follows describes a single T cell receptor (beta chain). Its matching antigen is unknown. These data are taken from a study of radiation and T cells in renal cell carcinoma. For the study at large: Nephrectomy followed 15 Gy stereotactic body radiation by 4 weeks. Points from the study as a whole: In blood, top tumor clones expanded by 2 weeks, shrinking by 4. Pretreatment tumor biopsies were lacking, so baseline clonotypes are unknown.

Described time point: blood 2 weeks post-SBRT. This sample's treatment: 15 Gy SBRT to primary tumor, nephrectomy 4 weeks later. The protocol was immunoSEQ multiplex PCR, while the TCRdb copy is restricted to in-frame clones and leaves out a portion. The sample contains roughly 130,000 clones, 88% of which appear only once. The TCR was taken from a woman in her 70s with renal cell carcinoma. The source was blood, collected from a patient whose treatment included radiotherapy and nephrectomy.

CDR3 amino acids: CASSTDRGTFF. The CDR3 DNA follows: TGTGCCAGCAGCACCGACAGGGGAACTTTCTTT. The rearrangement links TRBV11-2 to TRBJ1-1; 8 nucleotides agree with TRBD1. Germline loops: CDR1 SGHAT, CDR2 FQNNGV. This CDR3 has 11 residues. The trim removed 5 bases at V and 12 bases at J, leaving 5 bases unmatched.